This T cell receptor (beta chain) stems from a study of cytomegalovirus exposure and HLA in healthy donors. Study-wide context: Samples from HLA-typed donors yielded 85 million to 95 million unique TCRs in an early data release. Study results and caveats: Most TCR sequences showed up rarely, but some public TCRs showed up in many donors. Earlier analysis looked at TCR beta V segments, and most were productive about 90% or about 30% of the time.

The study ran its PCR with 60 Vbeta and 13 Jbeta primers. Sequencing was performed with immunoSEQ multiplex PCR; in TCRdb, only in-frame clones are kept and a portion is missing. The repertoire holds 110,000 to 150,000 clones, with 76% as singletons. Per germline, CDR1 MDHEN and CDR2 SYDVKM. The CDR3 is 14 residues long. V was pared by 5 bases and J by 5 bases, with 8 bases of the junction left unmatched. Turning to this clone: Its antigen is undetermined.

The receptor was derived from a woman aged 40 to 50 in good health and CMV-seronegative. Source material: PBMCs. The chain recombines TRBV28 with TRBJ2-5, with 7 bases that match TRBD1. The CDR3: CASSLRQGVETQYF. DNA for the CDR3: TGTGCCAGCAGTCTTCGACAGGGTGTGGAGACCCAGTACTTC.